This T cell receptor beta chain was captured in a study of cytomegalovirus exposure and HLA in healthy donors. Study context: Most genotyped donors, 81% of some 400, had Caucasian-associated genetic ancestry. Study results and caveats: Analysis was carried out at a later point, and it linked a missense DCLRE1C variant to TCR beta V- and J-gene trimming.

For this clone: Its antigen is currently unknown.

The donors were healthy bone marrow donors. The records omit this donor's CMV serostatus. PCR primers comprised 60 Vbeta and 13 Jbeta primers. Measured with immunoSEQ multiplex PCR; TCRdb has only the in-frame clones, and not every one. The sample lists about 140,000 clones; about three quarters were seen once. The CDR3 totals 16 residues. The V gene's germline CDR1 is KGHSH and CDR2 LQKENI. Trimming stripped 1 base from V and 3 bases from J, with 15 bases between. The sequence was obtained from a human donor in good health. The specimen sequenced was PBMCs. The V and J genes are TRBV18 and TRBJ1-1; D gene uncertain. This chain's CDR3 is CASSPRWGGSDTEAFF. Written as DNA, the CDR3 is TGTGCCAGCTCACCACGTTGGGGAGGGAGCGACACTGAAGCTTTCTTT. The variable domain in full, with the rest retrieved from reference TRBV18 and TRBJ1-1, is NAGVMQNPRHLVRRRGQEARLRCSPMKGHSHVYWYRQLPEEGLKFMVYLQKENIIDESGMPKERFSAEFPKEGPSILRIQQVVRGDSAAYFCASSPRWGGSDTEAFFGQGTRLTVV.